One and the same sample provided the 5 T cell receptor beta chains below, sequenced in a study of T cell clonality in common variable immunodeficiency. Findings of the study overall: Common variable immunodeficiency TCR beta sequences reportedly had fewer deletions and N-nucleotide insertions.

Method: immunoSEQ multiplex PCR; TCRdb's copy keeps in-frame clones and lacks some. The sample has about 30,000 clones, none seen only once. These receptors are not linked to any known antigen. Input material: peripheral blood mononuclear cells. The receptors come from a human donor with common variable immunodeficiency.

Of note for this clone: The read ends 3 residues shy of where the CDR3 ends; the end is completed using the germline J gene. This chain joins TRBV6-2 or TRBV6-3 and TRBJ1-1; D possibly corresponds to TRBD1 (5 bases). Germline V gene lookup returns CDR1 MNHEY and CDR2 SVGEGT. CDR3 length equals 12 residues. CDR3 bases read: TGTGCCAGCAGTTGGCAGGGCTGGGGC. Protein sequence: CASSWQGWG. The full-length CDR3 reads as CASSWQGWGAFF.

In its sample, this clone was seen a few times. The read gets to within 3 residues of the CDR3 end, and the germline J gene fills in the rest. The rearrangement links TRBV7-2 to TRBJ2-3; D is unclear. CDR3 length: 14 amino acids. From germline, CDR1 is SGHTA and CDR2 FQGNSA. Trimming removed 8 bases at V and 4 bases at J, with 16 bases between. The CDR3 DNA, read in part, is TGTGCCAGCGCCCGACAAGCTCTCGCAGATACG. Translation gives CASARQALADT. The whole CDR3 reads CASARQALADTQYF.

This clone was seen a handful of times. The read halts 3 residues ahead of the CDR3 end, with the missing end drawn from the germline J gene. The chain is built from TRBV6-2 or TRBV6-3 and TRBJ2-7, with 8 bases aligning to TRBD1. The CDR3 loop spans 15 amino acids. V trimming: 3 bases; J trimming: 6 bases; junction bases outside the gene matches: 10. Germline V gene sequence: CDR1 MNHEY, CDR2 SVGEGT. The CDR3 sequence is CASSYSRQGPIEQYF. CDR3 DNA, as far as it was read: TGTGCCAGCAGTTATAGCCGACAGGGGCCGATCGAG.

This clone was observed a handful of times. The read stops 3 residues short of the end of the CDR3; the missing end is completed from the germline J gene. This sequence joins TRBV7-3 and TRBJ2-2, with TRBD1 as a possible D gene (6 bases). Trimming pared 5 bases from V and 1 base from J, leaving 14 bases between. Germline CDR1 reads SGHTA; CDR2 reads FQGTGA. The CDR3 runs 16 residues. CDR3 DNA (partial): TGTGCCAGCAGCCCAACCGGGACAAGGAACACCGGGGAG. This gives the protein CASSPTGTRNTGE. The whole CDR3 region reads CASSPTGTRNTGELFF.

A note on this clone: Read sequence stops 3 residues before the CDR3 end, and the germline J gene provides the missing end. The genes are TRBV30 and TRBJ1-2, with D perhaps TRBD1 (6 bases). The V end was cut by 4 bases, the J end by 0 bases, with 15 bases between. Germline V gene lookup returns CDR1 GTSNPN and CDR2 SVGIG (reference sequence). CDR3 length: 15 amino acids. The DNA read from the CDR3 is TGTGCCTGGACCACCCCGCAGGGGCCTAACTATGGC. Translation gives CAWTTPQGPNYG. The full CDR3 reads CAWTTPQGPNYGYTF.